A single sample gave rise to the 21 T cell receptor beta chains below, sequenced in a study of Graves' ophthalmopathy and Graves' hyperthyroidism. The TCR beta CDR3 regions underwent amplification from RNA transcripts. First-round RT-PCR relied on HTBI primers, and a second-round multiplex PCR came next. MiXCR, applied by TCRdb to the multiplex PCR reads, yields one record per CDR3 protein. The sample includes about 640,000 distinct CDR3 sequences, roughly 39% of them seen just once. The sample taken for sequencing was peripheral blood. These receptors were collected from an adult man with Graves' ophthalmopathy.

The chain has TRBV2 and TRBJ1-1; D possibly corresponds to TRBD1 (6 bases). V was pared by 7 bases and J by 3 bases, with 15 bases between. Germline CDR1 is SNHLY and CDR2 is FYNNEI. The CDR3 runs to 14 residues. The CDR3 is CASNVADSYTEAFF. The CDR3 nucleotides are TGTGCCAGCAACGTGGCGGACAGCTACACTGAAGCTTTCTTT.

Concerning this clonotype: A much larger clone lies a single base off, so this may be a read error. This chain connects TRBV2 to TRBJ2-7; D ambiguous. Trimming removed 5 bases at V and 6 bases at J, with 20 bases between. Germline CDR1 is SNHLY and CDR2 is FYNNEI. The CDR3 runs 15 residues. The CDR3, as DNA: TGTGCCAGCAGTAGGCAAACACAACTAACCTGCGAGCAGTACTTC. It codes for CASSRQTQLTCEQYF.

The chain carries TRBV7-9 and TRBJ1-6; D is unclear. From germline, CDR1 is SEHNR and CDR2 FQNEAQ (reference sequence). V lost 5 bases and J lost 10, with 15 bases in between. The CDR3 runs to 14 residues. The CDR3 region has the DNA TGTGCCAGCAGCCCGGACGGCCGATCCTCACCCCTCCACTTT. It encodes CASSPDGRSSPLHF.

This clonotype came up a few times. The V and J genes are TRBV30 and TRBJ2-7; possibly TRBD1 for D (5 bases). V gave up 4 bases and J gave up 7 bases, with 14 bases separating them. The CDR3 covers 12 residues. Germline-derived CDR1 and CDR2 are GTSNPN and SVGIG (reference sequence). CDR3 region: CAWNLQVEEQYF. For the CDR3, the DNA is TGTGCCTGGAACCTACAGGTGGAGGAGCAGTACTTC.

This clonotype was picked up a small number of times. The genes are TRBV4-3 and TRBJ2-5, with D perhaps TRBD1 or TRBD2 (5 bases each). Looked up from germline, CDR1 is LGHNA and CDR2 is YSLEER. Trimming shortened V by 0 bases and J by 4 bases, and 15 bases separated the two germline ends. The CDR3 loop spans 16 amino acids. Here the CDR3 DNA reads TGCGCCAGCAGCCAAGATGGAAGAGGGGTTGGAGAGACCCAGTACTTC. It encodes CASSQDGRGVGETQYF.

With regard to this clonotype: Compared with germline, one end of the junction differs, possibly owing to a read error. The V and J genes are TRBV25-1 and TRBJ1-2; D might be TRBD1 (5 bases). This CDR3 region has 14 residues. Germline lookup yields CDR1 MGHDK and CDR2 SYGVNS. The CDR3 loop is CACSAEDNARGYTF. CDR3 DNA: TGTGCCTGCAGTGCCGAGGACAATGCGCGGGGCTACACCTTC.

As to this clonotype: A much bigger clone sits one base away, suggesting this may be a read error. Because the CDR3 is missing its conserved closing phenylalanine or tryptophan, this is likely a read error. This chain connects TRBV11-2 to TRBJ2-5; TRBD1 matches 7 bases. V gave up 7 bases and J gave up 5 bases; unmatched junction bases: 16. Germline CDR1 and CDR2: SGHAT and FQNNGV. This CDR3 spans 16 amino acids. Here the CDR3 reads CASNKLTGRIVETQYC. For the CDR3, the DNA is TGTGCCAGCAACAAATTGACAGGGAGAATTGTGGAGACCCAGTACTGC.

The chain is built from TRBV4-2 and TRBJ2-7, with D perhaps TRBD1 (5 bases). The germline V gene encodes CDR1 LGHNA and CDR2 YNFKEQ. V lost 3 bases and J 0 bases, leaving 9 bases between the germline ends. The length of the CDR3 is 14 residues. The CDR3 region is CASSHIQDSYEQYF. DNA for the CDR3: TGTGCCAGCAGCCATATACAGGACTCCTACGAGCAGTACTTC.

This clonotype was counted ten times or more. The V gene is TRBV24-1, the J gene TRBJ1-2; no reliable D call. The germline CDR1 and CDR2 sequences are KGHDR and SFDVKD. Deletions cut 6 bases from V and 1 base from J, with 8 bases between. This CDR3 comprises 13 residues. The DNA of the CDR3 is TGTGCCACCAGTAGGGAGGGTAACTATGGCTACACCTTC. This translates into CATSREGNYGYTF.

The chain links TRBV11-1 to TRBJ1-5; D gene unclear. CDR1 is SGHAT and CDR2 is FQDESV in the germline V gene (reference sequence). V lost 11 bases to trimming and J lost 6 bases, with 17 bases between them. The CDR3 extends over 13 amino acids. The DNA of the CDR3 is TGTGCCTGGAGTGAGGCCATATTTCAGCCCCAGCATTTT. This gives the protein CAWSEAIFQPQHF.

The chain combines TRBV6-1 with TRBJ1-1; D is uncertain. CDR3 length equals 15 residues. The germline gives CDR1 MNHNS, CDR2 SASEGT. Deletions cut 2 bases from V and 1 base from J, with 11 bases between. The CDR3: CASSERFSGNTEAFF. The CDR3 DNA reads TGTGCCAGCAGTGAAAGGTTTTCCGGGAACACTGAAGCTTTCTTT.

This clonotype was detected a few times. CDR3 nucleotides: TGTGCCAGCAGCCTGGGACTAGCGGGGGGGACCGGGGCCAACGTCCTGACTTTC. Translated, it gives CASSLGLAGGTGANVLTF. This sequence joins TRBV5-4 and TRBJ2-6; 16 nucleotides align to TRBD2. This CDR3 has 18 amino acids. The V segment lost 4 bases and the J segment 4 bases; nucleotides outside the gene matches: 5. From germline, CDR1 is SGHNT and CDR2 YYREEE (reference sequence). The variable domain in full, completed from reference TRBV5-4 and TRBJ2-6, reads ETGVTQSPTHLIKTRGQQVTLRCSSQSGHNTVSWYQQALGQGPQFIFQYYREEENGRGNFPPRFSGLQFPNYSSELNVNALELDDSALYLCASSLGLAGGTGANVLTFGAGSRLTVL.

There are many counts of this clonotype. The chain couples TRBV12-3 or TRBV12-4 to TRBJ2-7, with TRBD1 matching over 8 bases. The CDR3 covers 12 residues. The ends lost 6 bases at V and 5 bases at J; junction bases unmatched: 3. The CDR3 nucleotides are TGTGCCAGCAGCAGGGGGCGAAACGAGCAGTACTTC. Amino acids: CASSRGRNEQYF.

This clonotype has a handful of counts. The chain recombines TRBV12-5 with TRBJ1-1; weak D call: TRBD1 (5 bases). CDR3 length equals 14 residues. V lost 3 bases to trimming and J lost 6 bases, with 14 bases between them. Germline V gene lookup returns CDR1 LGHNT and CDR2 FRNRAP. Here the CDR3 reads CASGFGGSRAEAFF. In DNA, the CDR3 is TGTGCTAGTGGTTTTGGGGGTAGTCGGGCTGAAGCTTTCTTT.

Turning to this clonotype: It may be a read error: a sequence one base away is much more abundant. CDR3 coding DNA: TGTGCCAGCAGCGCCCAGTCGTTCCTTAGCGGGCCTCAAGAGAGCCAGTACTTC. This encodes CASSAQSFLSGPQESQYF. This sequence joins TRBV5-5 and TRBJ2-5; TRBD2 matches at 7 bases. The germline V gene has CDR1 SGHKS and CDR2 YYEKEE (reference sequence). This CDR3 contains 18 residues. The full variable domain, in which reference TRBV5-5 and TRBJ2-5 provide the parts outside the CDR3, is DAGVTQSPTHLIKTRGQQVTLRCSPISGHKSVSWYQQVLGQGPQFIFQYYEKEERGRGNFPDRFSARQFPNYSSELNVNALLLGDSALYLCASSAQSFLSGPQESQYFGPGTRLLVL.

The gene calls are TRBV20-1 and TRBJ2-5; 9 bases fit TRBD2. The germline CDR1 and CDR2 sequences are DFQATT and SNEGSKA (reference sequence). This CDR3 spans 16 amino acids. The junction had 10 bases not matched to a gene; V was cut back by 0 bases and J by 5 bases. CDR3 protein: CSARDAGGRAGETQYF. The CDR3 region has the DNA TGCAGTGCTAGAGATGCGGGCGGGAGGGCCGGGGAGACCCAGTACTTC.

This clonotype has at least ten counts. The chain links TRBV20-1 to TRBJ1-2; 7 positions agree with TRBD1. This CDR3 spans 11 amino acids. The germline V gene encodes CDR1 DFQATT and CDR2 SNEGSKA (reference sequence). The CDR3 region is CSDRELDGYTF. The CDR3 nucleotides read TGCAGCGACAGGGAGTTAGATGGCTACACCTTC.

As regards this clonotype: The junction departs from germline at one end; a sequencing error may be responsible. The chain recombines TRBV9 with TRBJ2-2; possible D gene TRBD2, 5 bases. Germline V gene sequence: CDR1 SGDLS, CDR2 YYNGEE. The CDR3 runs to 13 residues. In DNA form, the CDR3 reads TGTGCCAACAGCGTAGAGGGAACCGGGGAGCTGTTTTTT. Amino acids: CANSVEGTGELFF. Together with reference TRBV9 and TRBJ2-2, the CDR3 gives the full variable domain: DSGVTQTPKHLITATGQRVTLRCSPRSGDLSVYWYQQSLDQGLQFLIQYYNGEERAKGNILERFSAQQFPDLHSELNLSSLELGDSALYFCANSVEGTGELFFGEGSRLTVL.

The chain links TRBV20-1 to TRBJ1-4; D is uncertain. Germline V gene sequence: CDR1 DFQATT, CDR2 SNEGSKA (reference sequence). The CDR3 length is 12 residues. Trimming shortened V by 6 bases and J by 10 bases, and 15 bases separated the two germline ends. The chain's CDR3 is CSAAGLAGKLFF. For the CDR3, the DNA is TGCAGTGCGGCCGGACTAGCGGGAAAACTGTTTTTT.

The rearrangement joins TRBV25-1 to TRBJ1-6; 8 bases map to TRBD1. V lost 6 bases, J lost 8 bases, and 6 bases stayed unmatched. CDR1 is MGHDK, CDR2 SYGVNS, per germline. The CDR3 loop spans 14 amino acids. The DNA for the CDR3 is TGTGCCAGCAGCGGACAGGGAGATTATTCACCCCTCCACTTT. Translating gives CASSGQGDYSPLHF.

This clonotype was counted many times. J is TRBJ2-6 and V is TRBV12-3 or TRBV12-4; 9 bases match TRBD1. CDR3 length: 18 residues. J lost 1 base, V lost 5 bases, and 9 bases had no gene match. CDR3 in amino acids: CASSGGQGRRSGANVLTF. In DNA form, the CDR3 reads TGTGCCAGCAGTGGGGGACAGGGAAGGCGATCTGGGGCCAACGTCCTGACTTTC.